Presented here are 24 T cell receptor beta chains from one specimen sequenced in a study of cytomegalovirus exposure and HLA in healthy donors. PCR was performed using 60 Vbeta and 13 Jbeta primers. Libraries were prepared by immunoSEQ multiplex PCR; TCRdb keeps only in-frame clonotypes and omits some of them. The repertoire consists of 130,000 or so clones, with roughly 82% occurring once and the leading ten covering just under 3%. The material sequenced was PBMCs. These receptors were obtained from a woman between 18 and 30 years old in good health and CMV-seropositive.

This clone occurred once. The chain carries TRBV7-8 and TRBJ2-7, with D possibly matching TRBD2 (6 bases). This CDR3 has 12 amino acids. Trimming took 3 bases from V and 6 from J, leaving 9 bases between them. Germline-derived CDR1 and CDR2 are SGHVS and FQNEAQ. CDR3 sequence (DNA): TGTGCCAGCAGCTTTCCCGGGGGCGAGCAGTACTTC. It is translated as CASSFPGGEQYF.

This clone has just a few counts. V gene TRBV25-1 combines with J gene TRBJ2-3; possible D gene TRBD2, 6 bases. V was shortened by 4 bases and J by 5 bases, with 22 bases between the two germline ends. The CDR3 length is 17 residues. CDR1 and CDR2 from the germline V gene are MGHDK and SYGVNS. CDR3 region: CASSGNLRGINGDTQYF. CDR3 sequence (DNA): TGTGCCAGCAGTGGGAATCTACGGGGGATCAATGGAGATACGCAGTATTTT.

This CDR3 reads CASSFLGGKLFF. The CDR3 region has the DNA TGTGCCAGCAGCTTTTTGGGGGGAAAACTGTTTTTT. The gene calls are TRBV12-1 and TRBJ1-4. TRBV12-1 is shown as a pseudogene. CDR3 length equals 12 residues.

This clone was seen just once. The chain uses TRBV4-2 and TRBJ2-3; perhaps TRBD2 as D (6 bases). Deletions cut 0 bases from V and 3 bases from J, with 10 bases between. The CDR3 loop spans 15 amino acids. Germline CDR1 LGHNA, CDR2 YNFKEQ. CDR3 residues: CASSQDRGSTDTQYF. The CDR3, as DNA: TGTGCCAGCAGCCAAGATCGGGGGTCGACAGATACGCAGTATTTT.

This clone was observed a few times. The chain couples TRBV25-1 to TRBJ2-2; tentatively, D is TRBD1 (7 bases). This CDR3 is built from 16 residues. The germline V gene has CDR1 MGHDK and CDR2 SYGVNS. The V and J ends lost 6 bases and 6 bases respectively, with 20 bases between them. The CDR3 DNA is TGTGCCAGCAGCAGGGGGGCTCGGGAAACCCCCGGGGAGCTGTTTTTT. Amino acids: CASSRGARETPGELFF.

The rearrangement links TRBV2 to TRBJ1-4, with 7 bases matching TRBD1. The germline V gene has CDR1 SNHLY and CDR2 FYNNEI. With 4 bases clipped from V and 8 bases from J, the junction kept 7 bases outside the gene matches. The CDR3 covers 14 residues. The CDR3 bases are TGTGCCAGCAGTGCTAGACAGGGTGGAGAAAAACTGTTTTTT. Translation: CASSARQGGEKLFF.

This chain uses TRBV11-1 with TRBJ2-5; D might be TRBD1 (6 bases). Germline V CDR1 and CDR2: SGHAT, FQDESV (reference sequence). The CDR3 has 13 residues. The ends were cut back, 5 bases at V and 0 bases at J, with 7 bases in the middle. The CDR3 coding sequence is TGTGCCAGCAGCGACAGGAACCAAGAGACCCAGTACTTC. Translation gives CASSDRNQETQYF.

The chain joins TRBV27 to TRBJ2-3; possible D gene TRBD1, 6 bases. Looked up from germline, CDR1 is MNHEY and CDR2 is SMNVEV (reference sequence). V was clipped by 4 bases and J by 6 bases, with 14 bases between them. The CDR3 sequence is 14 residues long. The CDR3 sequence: CASSSDSRKDTQYF. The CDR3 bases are TGTGCCAGCAGTTCGGACAGCCGTAAGGATACGCAGTATTTT.

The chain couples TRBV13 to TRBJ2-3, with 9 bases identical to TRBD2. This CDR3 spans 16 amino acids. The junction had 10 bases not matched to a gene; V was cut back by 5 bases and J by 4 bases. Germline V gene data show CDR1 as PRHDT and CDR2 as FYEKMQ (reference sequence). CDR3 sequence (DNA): TGTGCCAGCAGCCCGCCTAGCGGGGAAAGTGCAGATACGCAGTATTTT. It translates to CASSPPSGESADTQYF.

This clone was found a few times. The CDR3: CASSQGPRTALTPYEQYF. CDR3 coding DNA: TGCGCCAGCAGCCAAGGCCCTCGAACTGCATTGACTCCCTACGAGCAGTACTTC. The J gene is TRBJ2-7, the V gene TRBV4-1; D gene uncertain. Between the trimmed V and J ends, which lost 1 base and 2 bases, there was a span of 21 bases. The CDR3 covers 18 residues. Germline CDR1 is MGHRA and CDR2 is YSYEKL.

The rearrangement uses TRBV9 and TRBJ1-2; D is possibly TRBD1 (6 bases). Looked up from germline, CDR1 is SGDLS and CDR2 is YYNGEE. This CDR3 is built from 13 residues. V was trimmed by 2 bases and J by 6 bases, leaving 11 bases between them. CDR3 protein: CASSVGGQHGYTF. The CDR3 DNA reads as TGTGCCAGCAGCGTCGGGGGGCAGCATGGCTACACCTTC.

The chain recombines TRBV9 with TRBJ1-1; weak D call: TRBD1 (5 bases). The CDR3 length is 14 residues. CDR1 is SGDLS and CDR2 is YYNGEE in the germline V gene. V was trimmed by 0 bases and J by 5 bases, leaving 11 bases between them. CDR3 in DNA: TGTGCCAGCAGCGTAGTGGGGGGTTTAACTGAAGCTTTCTTT. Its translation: CASSVVGGLTEAFF.

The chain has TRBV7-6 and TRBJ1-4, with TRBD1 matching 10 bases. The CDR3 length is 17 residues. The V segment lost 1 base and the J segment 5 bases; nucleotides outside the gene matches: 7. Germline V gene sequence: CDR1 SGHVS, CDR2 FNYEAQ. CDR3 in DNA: TGTGCCAGCAGCTTAGTGCCTCCGGGACAGGGGAATGAAAAACTGTTTTTT. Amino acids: CASSLVPPGQGNEKLFF.

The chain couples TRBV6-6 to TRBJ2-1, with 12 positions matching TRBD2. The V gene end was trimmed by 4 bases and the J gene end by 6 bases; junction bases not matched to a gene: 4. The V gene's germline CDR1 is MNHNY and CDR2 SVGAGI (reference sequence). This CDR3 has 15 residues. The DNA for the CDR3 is TGTGCCAGCAGTTCACTAGCGGGGGGCCGCAATGAGCAGTTCTTC. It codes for CASSSLAGGRNEQFF.

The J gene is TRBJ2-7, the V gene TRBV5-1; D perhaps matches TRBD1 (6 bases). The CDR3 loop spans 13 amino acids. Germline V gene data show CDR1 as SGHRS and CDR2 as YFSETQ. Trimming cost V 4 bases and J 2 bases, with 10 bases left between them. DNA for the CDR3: TGCGCCAGCAGCCGGGGACATACCTACGAGCAGTACTTC. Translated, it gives CASSRGHTYEQYF.

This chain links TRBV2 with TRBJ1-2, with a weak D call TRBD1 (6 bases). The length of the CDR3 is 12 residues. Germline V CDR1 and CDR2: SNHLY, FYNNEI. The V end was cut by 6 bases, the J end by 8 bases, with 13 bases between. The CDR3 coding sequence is TGTGCCAGCAGCCTAACAGGGAGCGGCTACACCTTC. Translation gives CASSLTGSGYTF.

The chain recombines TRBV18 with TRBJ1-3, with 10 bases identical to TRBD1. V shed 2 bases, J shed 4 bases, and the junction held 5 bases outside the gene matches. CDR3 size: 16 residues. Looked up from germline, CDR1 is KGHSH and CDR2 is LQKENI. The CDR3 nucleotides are TGTGCCAGCTCACCAGTCGGGACAGGGGTAGGAAACACCATATATTTT. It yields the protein CASSPVGTGVGNTIYF.

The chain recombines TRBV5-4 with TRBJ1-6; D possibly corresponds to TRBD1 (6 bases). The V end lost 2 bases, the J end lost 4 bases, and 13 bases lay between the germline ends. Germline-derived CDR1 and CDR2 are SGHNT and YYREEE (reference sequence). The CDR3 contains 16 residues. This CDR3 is CASSLAGTRYNSPLHF. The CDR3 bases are TGTGCCAGCAGCTTAGCCGGGACAAGATATAATTCACCCCTCCACTTT.

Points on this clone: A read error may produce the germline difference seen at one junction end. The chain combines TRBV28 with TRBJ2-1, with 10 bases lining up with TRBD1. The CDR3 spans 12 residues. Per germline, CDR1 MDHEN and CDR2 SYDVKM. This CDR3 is CASRGGQGTAIF. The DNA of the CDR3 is TGTGCCAGCAGGGGGGGACAGGGGACCGCGATCTTC.

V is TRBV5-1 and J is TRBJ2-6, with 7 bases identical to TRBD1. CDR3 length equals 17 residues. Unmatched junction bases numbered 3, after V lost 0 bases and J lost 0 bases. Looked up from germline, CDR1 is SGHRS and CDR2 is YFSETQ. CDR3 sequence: CASSLGDRSSGANVLTF. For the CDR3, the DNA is TGCGCCAGCAGCTTGGGGGACAGAAGCTCTGGGGCCAACGTCCTGACTTTC.

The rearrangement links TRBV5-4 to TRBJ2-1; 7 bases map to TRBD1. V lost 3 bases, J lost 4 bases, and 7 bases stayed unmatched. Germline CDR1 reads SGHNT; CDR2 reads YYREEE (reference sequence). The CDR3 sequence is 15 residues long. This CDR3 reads CASSSKGALYNEQFF. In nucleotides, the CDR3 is TGTGCCAGCAGCTCGAAGGGGGCCCTATACAATGAGCAGTTCTTC.

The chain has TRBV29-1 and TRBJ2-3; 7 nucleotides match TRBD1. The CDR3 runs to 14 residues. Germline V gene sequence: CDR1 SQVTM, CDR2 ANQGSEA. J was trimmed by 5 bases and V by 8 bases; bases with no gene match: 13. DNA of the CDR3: TGCAGCAGCAGGGAAAGGGGGCCCGGAGATACGCAGTATTTT. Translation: CSSRERGPGDTQYF.

The CDR3 region has the DNA TGTGCCAGCAGCGTACCTCGACAGGGAAACACCGGGGAGCTGTTTTTT. It is translated as CASSVPRQGNTGELFF. The chain combines TRBV5-4 with TRBJ2-2; 7 bases agree with TRBD1. Germline-derived CDR1 and CDR2 are SGHNT and YYREEE (reference sequence). CDR3 length equals 16 residues. V was clipped by 4 bases and J by 2 bases; unmatched bases: 8.

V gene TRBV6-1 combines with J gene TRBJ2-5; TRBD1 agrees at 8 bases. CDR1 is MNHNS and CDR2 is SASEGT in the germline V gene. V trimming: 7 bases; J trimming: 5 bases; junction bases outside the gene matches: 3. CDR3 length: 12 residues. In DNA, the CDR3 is TGTGCCAGCAAGGACAGGGTTGAGACCCAGTACTTC. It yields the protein CASKDRVETQYF.